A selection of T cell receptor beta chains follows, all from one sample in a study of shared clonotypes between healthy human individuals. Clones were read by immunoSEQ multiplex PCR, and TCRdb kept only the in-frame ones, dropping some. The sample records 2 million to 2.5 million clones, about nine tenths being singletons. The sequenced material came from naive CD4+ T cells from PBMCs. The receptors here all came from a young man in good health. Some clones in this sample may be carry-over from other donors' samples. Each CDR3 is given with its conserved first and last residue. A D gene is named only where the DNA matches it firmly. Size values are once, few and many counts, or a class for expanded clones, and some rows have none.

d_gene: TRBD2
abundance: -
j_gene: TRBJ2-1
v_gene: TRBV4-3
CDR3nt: TGCGCCAGCAGCCAAGAACGGCCCCCTAGCGGGAGTAGCTATGAGCAGTTCTTC
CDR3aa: CASSQERPPSGSSYEQFF

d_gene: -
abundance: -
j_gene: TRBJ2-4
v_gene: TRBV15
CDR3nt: TGTGCCACCAGCCCGGCCTCCGGCTCGACTCCATCCAAAAACATTCAGTACTTC
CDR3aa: CATSPASGSTPSKNIQYF

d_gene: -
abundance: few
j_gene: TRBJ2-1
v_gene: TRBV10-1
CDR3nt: TGCGCCAGCACCCAGGAGTGGGGCTACAATGAGCAGTTCTTC
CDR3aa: CASTQEWGYNEQFF

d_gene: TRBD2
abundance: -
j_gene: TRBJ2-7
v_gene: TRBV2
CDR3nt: TGTGCCAGCAGTGAGGGGGATTGGGGGCTAGCGGGGATCTTC
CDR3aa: CASSEGDWGLAGIF

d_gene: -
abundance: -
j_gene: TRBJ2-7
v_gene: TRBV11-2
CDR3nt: TGTGCCAGCAGTTCGGTTGGTGGGACCGCTAGTAACTACGAGCAGTACTTC
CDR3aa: CASSSVGGTASNYEQYF

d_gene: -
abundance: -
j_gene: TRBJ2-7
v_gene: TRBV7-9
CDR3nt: TGTGCCAGCAGCTCCTGGACACCAACCTACGAGCAGTACTTC
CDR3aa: CASSSWTPTYEQYF

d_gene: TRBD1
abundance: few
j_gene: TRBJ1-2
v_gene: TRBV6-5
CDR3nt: TGTGCCAGCAGACAGGGGCGGGATGGCTACACCTTC
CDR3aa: CASRQGRDGYTF

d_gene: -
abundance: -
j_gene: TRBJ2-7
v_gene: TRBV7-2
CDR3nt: TGTGCCAGCAGTTTAGTCCCGTTACTTACCTACGAGCAGTACTTC
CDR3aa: CASSLVPLLTYEQYF

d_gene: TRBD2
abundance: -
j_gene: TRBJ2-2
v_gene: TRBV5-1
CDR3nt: TGCGCCAGCAGCACCCATCTAGCGGGAGAGGTGAGGGAGCTGTTTTTT
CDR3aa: CASSTHLAGEVRELFF

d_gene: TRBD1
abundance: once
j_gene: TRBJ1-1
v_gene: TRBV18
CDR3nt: TGTGCCAGCTCACAGGGACAGGGCACTGAAGCTTTCTTT
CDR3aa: CASSQGQGTEAFF

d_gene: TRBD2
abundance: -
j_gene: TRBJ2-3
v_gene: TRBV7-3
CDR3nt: TGTGCCAGCAGCCTGACCTCAGGGACTAGAGGGGCCGATACGCAGTATTTT
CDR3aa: CASSLTSGTRGADTQYF

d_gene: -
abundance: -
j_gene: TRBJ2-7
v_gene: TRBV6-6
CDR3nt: TGTGCCAGCAGCCTGAATAGGGCCGGCGACTACGAGCAGTACTTC
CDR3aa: CASSLNRAGDYEQYF

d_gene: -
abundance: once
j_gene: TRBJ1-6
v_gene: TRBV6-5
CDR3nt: TGTGCCAGCAGTTACTCAATCCAGAGTAATTCACCCCTCCACTTT
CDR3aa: CASSYSIQSNSPLHF

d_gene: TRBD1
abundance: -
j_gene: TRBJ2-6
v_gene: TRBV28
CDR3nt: TGTGCCAGCAGGAGACAGGGAGAGGTCGTCCTGACTTTC
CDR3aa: CASRRQGEVVLTF

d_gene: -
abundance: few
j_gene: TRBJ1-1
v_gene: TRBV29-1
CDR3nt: TGCAGCGCCACCGGCCAGACGAACACTGAAGCTTTCTTT
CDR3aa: CSATGQTNTEAFF

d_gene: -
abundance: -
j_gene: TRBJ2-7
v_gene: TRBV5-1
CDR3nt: TGCGCCAGCAGCTTGGGGGCGGGGGCAACCTACGAGCAGTACTTC
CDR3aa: CASSLGAGATYEQYF

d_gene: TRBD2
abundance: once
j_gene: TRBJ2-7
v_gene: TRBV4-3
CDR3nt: TGCGCCAGCAGCCAAGAAAGCGGGAGGGTAACCTACGAGCAGTACTTC
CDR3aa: CASSQESGRVTYEQYF

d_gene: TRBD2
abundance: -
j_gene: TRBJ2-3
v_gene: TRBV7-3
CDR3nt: TGTGCCAGCAGCTCACTAGCGGCAGATACGCAGTATTTT
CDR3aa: CASSSLAADTQYF